This TCR beta chain came from a study of long-term antiretroviral therapy in people with HIV. For this clone: The antigen is undetermined.

All donors provided no fewer than one pre-ART and no fewer than two post-ART PBMC samples. Study observations and caveats: Investigators report no available data on ART adherence, viral resistance or therapy changes. Older ART regimens may have been in use when blood was drawn between the mid-2000s and the late 2010s.

The CDR3 spans 14 residues. Germline V CDR1 and CDR2: LNHNV, YYDKDF (reference sequence). Trimming removed 8 bases at V and 5 bases at J, with 18 bases between. They ran version v3.0 of the immunoSEQ assay at survey level. Each sample had sequencing targeting about 35,000-50,000 T-cell genomes. Repertoires were generated with immunoSEQ multiplex PCR, while TCRdb's copy carries only in-frame clones and drops some. The sample comprises about 28,000 clones, more than 90% of which are singletons, and 6.5% to 10% rests with the top ten. This chain uses TRBV15 with TRBJ2-5; D is perhaps TRBD2 (6 bases). This sample comprised unsorted PBMCs, obtained more than 6 years after starting antiretroviral therapy. This TCR was recovered from a man younger than 45 with HIV. CDR3 nucleotides: TGTGCCACCCACGCCGGGGGAAGGCGGGAGACCCAGTACTTC. This gives the protein CATHAGGRRETQYF.